The rows below give T cell receptor beta chains drawn from one sample of a study of vaccination and CD4 T cells after COVID-19. One entry per CDR3 protein, called by TCRdb with MiXCR from the PCR reads. The sample holds more than 15,000 distinct CDR3 sequences, roughly 56% seen once. No antigen has been assigned to these receptors. The sequenced material came from CD4+ T cells from blood, cultured in vitro. These receptors came from a human donor who had recovered from COVID-19. Each CDR3 is given with its conserved first and last residue. A D gene is named only where the DNA matches it firmly. Only some rows state a clone size, as once, few, many or a class for expanded clones.

>.|TRBD1|TRBJ1-5|TRBV5-1
TGCGCCAGCAGCCCGGGACAGGGGGAGCAGCCCCAGCATTTT
CASSPGQGEQPQHF
>.|.|TRBJ1-1|TRBV6-1
TGTGCCAGCAGTGAAGGTAGACCTTCGGAGACTGAAGCTTTCTTT
CASSEGRPSETEAFF
>few|.|TRBJ1-1|TRBV20-1
TGCAGTGCTAGGCCGGGACACAGAATGAACACTGAAGCTTTCTTT
CSARPGHRMNTEAFF
>few|.|TRBJ1-1|TRBV7-9
TGTGCCAGCAGCGACACCGACAGGATAGCTGAAGCTTTCTTT
CASSDTDRIAEAFF
>few|TRBD2|TRBJ2-3|TRBV20-1
TGCAGTGCTAGGGATGCTAGCGGGGGCACAGATACGCAGTATTTT
CSARDASGGTDTQYF
>.|.|TRBJ1-6|TRBV10-3
TGTGCCATCAGTGAGAGGAATTCACCCCTCCACTTT
CAISERNSPLHF
>.|TRBD1|TRBJ2-2|TRBV29-1
TGCAGCGCCCAGACAGGGTTCAACACCGGGGAGCTGTTTTTT
CSAQTGFNTGELFF
>.|.|TRBJ2-5|TRBV24-1
TGTGCCACCAGTGATTTGCACGGAGAGACCCAGTACTTC
CATSDLHGETQYF
>few|.|TRBJ1-1|TRBV21-1
TGTGCCAGCACAGGGGATATTACTGAAGCTTTCTTT
CASTGDITEAFF
>.|.|TRBJ2-2|TRBV28
TGTGCCAGCAGAAGGCAGGGGAACACCGGGGAGCTGTTTTTT
CASRRQGNTGELFF
>.|TRBD1|TRBJ1-4|TRBV27
TGTGCCAGCAGTGGACAGGGGAAAGGAGAAAAACTGTTTTTT
CASSGQGKGEKLFF
>few|.|TRBJ2-3|TRBV20-1
TGCAGTGCTAGGCAGGAGGGCTGGGGCACAGATACGCAGTATTTT
CSARQEGWGTDTQYF
>.|.|TRBJ1-1|TRBV2
TGTGCCAGCAGTGAAGCAGAAAACACTGAAGCTTTCTTT
CASSEAENTEAFF
>.|.|TRBJ2-7|TRBV11-2
TGTGCCAGCAGCCCTAGGGCCCTCCTCGAGCAGTACTTC
CASSPRALLEQYF
>few|TRBD1|TRBJ2-5|TRBV2
TGTGCAGGGACAGTACAAGAGACCCAGTACTTC
CAGTVQETQYF
>few|.|TRBJ1-2|TRBV19
TGTGCCAGTAGTACCCGGGACAAAAAAGGCTACACCTTC
CASSTRDKKGYTF
>.|TRBD2|TRBJ2-5|TRBV11-2
TGTGCCAGCAGCTCGCTGAGCGGGACTGGAGAGACCCAGTACTTC
CASSSLSGTGETQYF
>.|TRBD1|TRBJ1-1|TRBV20-1
TGCAGTGCTAGTAAGGGGACAGGGCTCAGCACTGAAGCTTTCTTT
CSASKGTGLSTEAFF
>.|.|TRBJ1-5|TRBV7-2
TGTGCCAGCGGGGTCACCCATAGCAATCAGCCCCAGCATTTT
CASGVTHSNQPQHF
>.|.|TRBJ1-2|TRBV10-3
TGTGCCATCAGTGTGAGGCAGCGGTCACGGTCTAACTATGGCTACACCTTC
CAISVRQRSRSNYGYTF
>.|TRBD2|TRBJ2-3|TRBV20-1
TGCAGTGCCGGGGGGCTAGCGGGTTTCCTCACAGATACGCAGTATTTT
CSAGGLAGFLTDTQYF
>.|.|TRBJ1-1|TRBV12-3/TRBV12-4
TGTGCCAGCAGTTTAGGCCTTAAAGTGAACACTGAAGCTTTCTTT
CASSLGLKVNTEAFF
>few|TRBD1|TRBJ1-5|TRBV12-3/TRBV12-4
TGTGCCAGCAGAGACAGGGGCCGTGTCAACAATCAGCCCCAGCATTTT
CASRDRGRVNNQPQHF